This TCR beta chain appears in the sequencing data of a study of T-cell reconstitution after alpha-beta-depleted transplantation in children. Germline V CDR1 and CDR2: ENHRY, SYGVKD. The CDR3 is made up of 14 amino acids. The V gene end was trimmed by 5 bases and the J gene end by 3 bases; junction bases not matched to a gene: 4. This clonotype was seen once. Its specificity is not known. Study results and limitations: Where some patients showed high TCRbeta diversity at day 60, it came from recipient T cells and thymic progenitors that had survived. There were reportedly several hundred expanded graft clones from which alpha-beta T cells came about two months after transplant.

Preparation of the TCRbeta library was carried out with unique molecular identifiers. TCRdb recomputed calls from the PCR reads with MiXCR, one row per CDR3 protein. The sample contains 250,000 to 400,000 distinct CDR3 sequences, more than 20% of which appear only once. The receptor was isolated from a male patient younger than 18 who had a stem cell transplant for acute lymphoblastic leukemia, so the T cells may come from the graft donor. The sample was PBMCs, mostly from graft donor cells, taken 180 days after TCRalphabeta/CD19-depleted stem cell transplant. This chain links TRBV10-3 with TRBJ2-3, with 8 bases matching TRBD2. The CDR3 DNA reads as TGTGCCATCAGTTTAGCGGGACTTACAGATACGCAGTATTTT. Amino acids: CAISLAGLTDTQYF.